This T cell receptor (beta chain) was retrieved from a study of shared clonotypes between healthy human individuals. Study-wide context: Per donor, CD8 memory used one plate, CD8 naive used two, CD4 memory used three and CD4 naive used three. General study points: Despite large depth, rarefaction showed incomplete sorted-subset sequencing.

On this clone itself: Its antigen is undetermined.

This was a deep-level run. The repertoire was sequenced with immunoSEQ multiplex PCR; TCRdb's copy has only in-frame clones and lacks some. This table holds millions of clones, roughly 94% found once. The germline V gene has CDR1 SQVTM and CDR2 ANQGSEA. The CDR3 sequence is 13 residues long. Trimming pared 0 bases from V and 2 bases from J, leaving 5 bases between. This TCR came from a man aged 18 to 29 in good health. Sequencing was done on a sample of naive CD4+ T cells sorted from blood. Described subset: CD45RA+ positively selected. The J gene is TRBJ2-4, the V gene TRBV29-1; D uncertain. The CDR3 reads CSVEEGTKNIQYF. CDR3 DNA sequence: TGCAGCGTTGAAGAGGGTACCAAAAACATTCAGTACTTC.